The 14 T cell receptor beta chains listed next were all sequenced from one sample in a study of CD8 T cells in Susac syndrome. The RNA input was about 0.5 to 1 ug, and it was reverse transcribed with random hexamers. MiXCR, run by TCRdb on the immunoSEQ multiplex PCR reads, gives a single entry per CDR3 protein. The sample shows roughly 170,000 distinct CDR3 sequences, approximately 93% of them seen only once. The sequenced sample was CD4+ T cells from PBMCs. These receptors were taken from a human donor with multiple sclerosis.

The chain has TRBV19 and TRBJ2-2, with 8 bases aligning to TRBD2. V lost 6 bases and J lost 7; bases outside the gene matches: 10. CDR1 is LNHDA and CDR2 is SQIVND in the germline V gene (reference sequence). CDR3 size: 15 residues. CDR3 sequence: CASRRREAQGGELFF. The CDR3 DNA reads TGTGCCAGTAGAAGGCGGGAGGCCCAGGGCGGGGAGCTGTTTTTT.

V gene TRBV4-3 combines with J gene TRBJ2-1, with D possibly being TRBD1 (5 bases). Trimming took off 0 bases at V and 6 bases at J, with 12 bases between the two ends. CDR3 size: 15 residues. Germline V gene sequence: CDR1 LGHNA, CDR2 YSLEER. This CDR3 is CASSQDPGPLNEQFF. CDR3 sequence (DNA): TGCGCCAGCAGCCAAGATCCAGGGCCCCTCAATGAGCAGTTCTTC.

In the case of this clonotype: At one of its ends the junction is not consistent with the germline gene, which may arise from a read error. This chain links TRBV5-8 with TRBJ2-1; perhaps TRBD2 as D (6 bases). Germline loops: CDR1 SGHTS, CDR2 YDEGEE. The CDR3 contains 15 residues. CDR3 residues: CASRLGGSSYNEQFF. The CDR3 DNA is TGTGCCAGCAGGTTGGGGGGAAGCTCCTACAATGAGCAGTTCTTC. The full variable domain, its missing parts supplied by reference TRBV5-8 and TRBJ2-1, is EAGVTQSPTHLIKTRGQQATLRCSPISGHTSVYWYQQALGLGLQFLLWYDEGEERNRGNFPPRFSGRQFPNYSSELNVNALELEDSALYLCASRLGGSSYNEQFFGPGTRLTVL.

The chain couples TRBV19 to TRBJ1-5; a weak D match, TRBD1 (5 bases). Germline V gene lookup returns CDR1 LNHDA and CDR2 SQIVND (reference sequence). There are 11 residues in the CDR3. The V and J ends lost 3 bases and 9 bases respectively, with 6 bases between them. CDR3 in DNA: TGTGCCAGTAGTATCGGGGGGCCCCAGCATTTT. Translated: CASSIGGPQHF.

This clonotype was counted once. The V gene is TRBV30, the J gene TRBJ1-5; D might be TRBD1 (5 bases). Trimming stripped 2 bases from V and 3 bases from J, with 11 bases between. Germline CDR1 and CDR2: GTSNPN and SVGIG (reference sequence). This CDR3 spans 14 amino acids. The CDR3 region is CAWSLGQLNQPQHF. CDR3 nucleotide sequence: TGTGCCTGGAGTTTGGGGCAGCTCAATCAGCCCCAGCATTTT.

The chain is built from TRBV27 and TRBJ1-1, with TRBD1 matching 7 bases. J was trimmed by 10 bases and V by 7 bases; bases with no gene match: 15. The V gene's germline CDR1 is MNHEY and CDR2 SMNVEV (reference sequence). The CDR3 has 14 residues. The CDR3 nucleotides read TGTGCCAGCATGCCCCAGGGAAGGGGGCGATCAGCTTTCTTT. Its protein product is CASMPQGRGRSAFF.

This chain connects TRBV3-1 to TRBJ2-2, with a tentative D call TRBD1 (6 bases). This CDR3 spans 13 amino acids. Germline V CDR1 and CDR2: LGHDT, YNNKEL (reference sequence). Trimming took 6 bases from V and 4 from J, leaving 9 bases between them. CDR3 sequence: CASSQGTTGELFF. The CDR3 DNA reads TGTGCCAGCAGTCAGGGGACCACCGGGGAGCTGTTTTTT.

This clonotype was counted once. J is TRBJ2-1 and V is TRBV2, with D possibly being TRBD2 (5 bases). There are 12 residues in the CDR3. V gave up 6 bases and J gave up 4 bases, with 7 bases separating them. Germline V CDR1 and CDR2: SNHLY, FYNNEI. This CDR3 reads CASRDWYNEQFF. CDR3 nucleotide sequence: TGTGCCAGCAGGGACTGGTACAATGAGCAGTTCTTC.

This clonotype was seen a handful of times. The DNA of the CDR3 is TGTGCCAGCAGTGGGACAAACCAAGAGACCCAGTACTTC. Protein: CASSGTNQETQYF. The V gene is TRBV2, the J gene TRBJ2-5, with D perhaps matching TRBD1 (5 bases). The V end was cut by 4 bases, the J end by 0 bases, with 6 bases between. This CDR3 is 13 amino acids long. Germline CDR1 reads SNHLY; CDR2 reads FYNNEI.

This rearrangement joins TRBV6-5 to TRBJ2-2, with TRBD2 matching 11 bases. The CDR3 is 18 amino acids. Trimming cost V 0 bases and J 7 bases; bases outside gene matches: 10. The V gene's germline CDR1 is MNHEY and CDR2 SVGAGI. The CDR3 DNA reads as TGTGCCAGCAGTTACTCCCTATTCACTAGCGGGGGCGGCGGGGAGCTGTTTTTT. This sequence encodes CASSYSLFTSGGGGELFF.

The chain employs TRBV28 and TRBJ2-5; D tentatively fits TRBD1 or TRBD2 (5 bases each). Germline V gene sequence: CDR1 MDHEN, CDR2 SYDVKM. With 7 bases removed from V and 4 bases from J, the gap between germline ends came to 13 bases. This CDR3 has 13 residues. This CDR3 reads CASNTGTAETQYF. The DNA of the CDR3 is TGTGCCAGCAACACCGGGACGGCAGAGACCCAGTACTTC. Full variable domain (outside the CDR3, taken from reference TRBV28 and TRBJ2-5): DVKVTQSSRYLVKRTGEKVFLECVQDMDHENMFWYRQDPGLGLRLIYFSYDVKMKEKGDIPEGYSVSREKKERFSLILESASTNQTSMYLCASNTGTAETQYFGPGTRLLVL.

J is TRBJ2-3 and V is TRBV5-4; 8 bases are shared with TRBD2. The CDR3 totals 15 residues. The V and J ends lost 2 bases and 4 bases, in that order; junction bases with no gene match: 6. Germline V CDR1 and CDR2: SGHNT, YYREEE (reference sequence). For the CDR3, the DNA is TGTGCCAGCAGCTTTGGGACTAGAGATCCAGATACGCAGTATTTT. Amino acids: CASSFGTRDPDTQYF.

V is TRBV5-1 and J is TRBJ1-2; a possible D gene is TRBD1 (5 bases). V was trimmed by 4 bases and J by 0 bases, leaving 13 bases between them. The germline CDR1 and CDR2 sequences are SGHRS and YFSETQ. This CDR3 spans 15 amino acids. CDR3 DNA sequence: TGCGCCAGCAGCATGGGGCAACTGGCTAACTATGGCTACACCTTC. The encoded protein is CASSMGQLANYGYTF.

The chain combines TRBV18 with TRBJ1-1; the D is unclear. Germline loops: CDR1 KGHSH, CDR2 LQKENI. V was shortened by 0 bases and J by 7 bases, with 12 bases between the two germline ends. This CDR3 region has 14 residues. The CDR3 spells CASSPPARAGEAFF. The CDR3 DNA is TGTGCCAGCTCACCACCGGCGAGGGCTGGTGAAGCTTTCTTT.